The TCR beta chain under discussion was sequenced for a study of identical twins. Overall study findings and caveats: Insertion counts were lower in abundant cord blood beta clonotypes, a trend that memory repertoires did not show.

Trimming took 5 bases from V and 9 from J, leaving 23 bases between them. The CDR3 has 15 amino acids. CDR1 and CDR2 (germline): SGHRS, YFSETQ. TCRdb re-called the 5' RACE reads through MiXCR, storing one row per CDR3 protein. The sample includes about 520,000 distinct CDR3 sequences, 20% to 25% of them seen just once. A note on this clonotype: The antigen is not known.

The same data also contributed to another study, on T cells expressing NK-cell markers.

The sequenced sample consisted of CD4+ T cells sorted from blood. The receptor comes from a young woman in good health. The chain combines TRBV5-1 with TRBJ2-5; D is possibly TRBD2 (7 bases). The CDR3 DNA reads as TGCGCCAGCAGTTCGGATAGTGCGGGGGCTGCGTCCCAGTACTTC. It translates to CASSSDSAGAASQYF.